This T cell receptor beta chain was profiled in a study of cytotoxic CD8 clonotypes in ibrutinib-treated CLL. This clone is medium-sized (0.01 to 0.1%). Depths of 1 in 200,000 to 1 in 1 million T cells were the sequencing target. Sequencing used immunoSEQ multiplex PCR; TCRdb keeps in-frame clones, though not all of them. The sample lists a few hundred thousand clones, 80% occurring once. Germline V gene data show CDR1 as MNHNS and CDR2 as SASEGT. The CDR3 sequence is 15 residues long. V was clipped by 4 bases and J by 2 bases, with 13 bases between them. The origin of this receptor is a human donor with chronic lymphocytic leukemia. This specimen was PBMCs, taken before ibrutinib treatment. The chain is built from TRBV6-1 and TRBJ2-3; D is perhaps TRBD2 (6 bases). The CDR3 region is CASSGVAGTTDTQYF. The CDR3 DNA is TGTGCCAGCAGTGGAGTGGCGGGGACCACAGATACGCAGTATTTT.